This T cell receptor (beta chain) was recovered during a study of OX40 agonist ivuxolimab in advanced cancers. Study details: Patients with hepatocellular carcinoma, melanoma, renal cell or head and neck cancer made up the dose-escalation patients. Aged roughly 23 to 90 with a mean of around 60 years, they were 82.7% male. Study-wide results and caveats: There was clonal expansion of CD4+ and CD8+ blood T cells by week 6 at 0.1 to 3.0 mg/kg.

Sequenced by immunoSEQ multiplex PCR; TCRdb stores in-frame clones only, minus some. Of roughly 63,000 clones in the sample, approximately 89% were seen once. Details on this clone: What it recognizes is unknown.

Germline lookup yields CDR1 LNHDA and CDR2 SQIVND (reference sequence). V lost 3 bases to trimming and J lost 3 bases, with 6 bases between them. The CDR3 spans 13 residues. The rearrangement joins TRBV19 to TRBJ2-1; D is unresolved. The TCR was taken from an adult with an advanced solid tumor such as melanoma, head and neck, liver or kidney cancer. Sequencing was performed on CD4+ or CD8+ T cells sorted from blood, taken in a trial of the OX40 agonist ivuxolimab. The CDR3 is CASSIMVYNEQFF. For the CDR3, the DNA is TGTGCCAGTAGTATTATGGTCTACAATGAGCAGTTCTTC.